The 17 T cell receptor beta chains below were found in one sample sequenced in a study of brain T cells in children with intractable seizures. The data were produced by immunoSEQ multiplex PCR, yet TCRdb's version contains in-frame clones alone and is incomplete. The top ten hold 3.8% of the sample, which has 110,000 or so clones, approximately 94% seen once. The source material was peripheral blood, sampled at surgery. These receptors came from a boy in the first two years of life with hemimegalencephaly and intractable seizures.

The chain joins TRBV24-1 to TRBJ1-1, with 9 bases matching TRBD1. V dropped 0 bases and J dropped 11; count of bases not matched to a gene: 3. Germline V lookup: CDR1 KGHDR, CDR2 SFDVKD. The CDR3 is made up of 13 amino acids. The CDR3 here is CATSDLQQGAAFF. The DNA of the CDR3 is TGTGCCACCAGTGATTTGCAACAGGGGGCCGCTTTCTTT.

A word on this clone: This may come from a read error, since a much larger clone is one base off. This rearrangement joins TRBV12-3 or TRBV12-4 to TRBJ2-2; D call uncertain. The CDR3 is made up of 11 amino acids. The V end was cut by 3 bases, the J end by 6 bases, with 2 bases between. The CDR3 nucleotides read TGTGCCAGCAGTTTCCCCGGGGAGCTGTTTTTT. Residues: CASSFPGELFF.

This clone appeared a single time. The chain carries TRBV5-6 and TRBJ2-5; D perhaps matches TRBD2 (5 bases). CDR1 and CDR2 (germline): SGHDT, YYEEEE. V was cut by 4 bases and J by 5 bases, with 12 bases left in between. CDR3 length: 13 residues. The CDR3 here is CASSPTGWETQYF. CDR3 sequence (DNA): TGTGCCAGCAGCCCGACGGGGTGGGAGACCCAGTACTTC.

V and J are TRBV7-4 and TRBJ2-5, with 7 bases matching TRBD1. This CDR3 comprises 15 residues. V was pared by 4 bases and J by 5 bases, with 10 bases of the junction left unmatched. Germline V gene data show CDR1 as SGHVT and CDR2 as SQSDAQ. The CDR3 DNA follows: TGTGCCAGCAGCTCCACCCGCGGACAGGCGGAGACCCAGTACTTC. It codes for CASSSTRGQAETQYF.

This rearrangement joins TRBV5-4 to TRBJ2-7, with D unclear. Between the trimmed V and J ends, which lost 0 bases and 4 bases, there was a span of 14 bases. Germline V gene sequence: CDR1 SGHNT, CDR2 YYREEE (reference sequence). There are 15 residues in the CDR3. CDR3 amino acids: CASSLEDGPTYEQYF. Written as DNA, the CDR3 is TGTGCCAGCAGCTTGGAGGACGGGCCGACTTACGAGCAGTACTTC.

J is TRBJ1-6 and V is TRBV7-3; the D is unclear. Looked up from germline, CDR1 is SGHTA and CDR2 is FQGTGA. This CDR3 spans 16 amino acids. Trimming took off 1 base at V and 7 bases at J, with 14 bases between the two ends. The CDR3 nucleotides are TGTGCCAGCAGCTTAATGGCGAGCAGGCTGAATTCACCCCTCCACTTT. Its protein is CASSLMASRLNSPLHF.

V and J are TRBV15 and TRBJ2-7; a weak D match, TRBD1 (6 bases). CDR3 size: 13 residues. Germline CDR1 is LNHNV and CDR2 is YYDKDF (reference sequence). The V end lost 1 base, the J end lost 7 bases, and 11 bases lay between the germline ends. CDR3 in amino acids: CATSRGNRAEQYF. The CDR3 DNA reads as TGTGCCACCAGCAGAGGAAACAGGGCAGAGCAGTACTTC.

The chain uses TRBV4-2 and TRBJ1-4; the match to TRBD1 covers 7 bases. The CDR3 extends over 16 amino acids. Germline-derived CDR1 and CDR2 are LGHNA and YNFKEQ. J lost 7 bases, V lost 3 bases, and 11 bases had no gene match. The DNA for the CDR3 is TGTGCCAGCAGCCAGGGTCCGGGACAGTTGGGTGAAAAACTGTTTTTT. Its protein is CASSQGPGQLGEKLFF.

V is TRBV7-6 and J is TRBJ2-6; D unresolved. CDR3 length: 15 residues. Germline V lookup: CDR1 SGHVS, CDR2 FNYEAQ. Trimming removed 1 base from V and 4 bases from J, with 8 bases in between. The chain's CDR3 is CASSLGVSGANVLTF. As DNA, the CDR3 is TGTGCCAGCAGCTTAGGGGTGAGCGGGGCCAACGTCCTGACTTTC.

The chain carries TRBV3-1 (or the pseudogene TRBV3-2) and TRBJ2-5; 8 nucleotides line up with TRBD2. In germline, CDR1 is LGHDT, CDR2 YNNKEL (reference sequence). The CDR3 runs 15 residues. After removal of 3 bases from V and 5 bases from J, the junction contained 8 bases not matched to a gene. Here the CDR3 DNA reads TGTGCCAGCAGCCAGGGACTAGGGGCGGGGGAGACCCAGTACTTC. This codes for CASSQGLGAGETQYF.

CDR3 DNA: TGTGCCAGCAGTGACAGGACTCGACAGCCCCAGCATTTT. Protein sequence: CASSDRTRQPQHF. The chain carries TRBV6-1 and TRBJ1-5; D remains unclear. The CDR3 consists of 13 residues. The germline CDR1 and CDR2 sequences are MNHNS and SASEGT. V was clipped by 3 bases and J by 7 bases, with 10 bases between them.

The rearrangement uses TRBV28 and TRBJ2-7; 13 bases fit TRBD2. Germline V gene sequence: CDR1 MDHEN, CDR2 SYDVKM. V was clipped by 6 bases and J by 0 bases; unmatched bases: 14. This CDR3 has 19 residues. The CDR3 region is CASRRISGLAGEVSYEQYF. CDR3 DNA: TGTGCCAGCAGGAGGATAAGTGGACTAGCGGGAGAGGTCTCCTACGAGCAGTACTTC.

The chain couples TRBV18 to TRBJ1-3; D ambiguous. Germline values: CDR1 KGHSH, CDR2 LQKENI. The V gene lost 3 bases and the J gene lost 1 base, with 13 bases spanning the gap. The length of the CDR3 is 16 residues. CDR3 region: CASSPDNPTSGNTIYF. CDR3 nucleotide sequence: TGTGCCAGCTCACCTGACAATCCCACTTCTGGAAACACCATATATTTT. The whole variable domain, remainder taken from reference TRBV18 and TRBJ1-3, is NAGVMQNPRHLVRRRGQEARLRCSPMKGHSHVYWYRQLPEEGLKFMVYLQKENIIDESGMPKERFSAEFPKEGPSILRIQQVVRGDSAAYFCASSPDNPTSGNTIYFGEGSWLTVV.

The chain's CDR3 is CASSVAIMPRGEAFF. The CDR3 DNA follows: TGTGCCAGCAGCGTAGCCATAATGCCAAGGGGTGAAGCTTTCTTT. The J gene is TRBJ1-1, the V gene TRBV9; D may be TRBD1 (5 bases). CDR1 and CDR2 from the germline V gene are SGDLS and YYNGEE. CDR3 size: 15 residues. The V end was cut by 0 bases, the J end by 7 bases, with 16 bases between.

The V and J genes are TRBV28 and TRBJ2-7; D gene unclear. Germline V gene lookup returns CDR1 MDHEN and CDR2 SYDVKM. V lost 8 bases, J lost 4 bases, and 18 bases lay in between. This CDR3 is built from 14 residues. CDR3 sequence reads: CASGDTTGPYEQYF. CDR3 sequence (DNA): TGTGCCAGCGGCGACACCACCGGGCCTTACGAGCAGTACTTC.

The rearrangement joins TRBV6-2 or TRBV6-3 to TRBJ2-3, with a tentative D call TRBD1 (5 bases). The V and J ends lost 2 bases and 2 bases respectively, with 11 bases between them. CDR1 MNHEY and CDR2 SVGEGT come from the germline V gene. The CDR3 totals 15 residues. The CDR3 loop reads CASSYGQGTTDTQYF. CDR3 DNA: TGTGCCAGCAGTTACGGGCAGGGAACCACAGATACGCAGTATTTT.

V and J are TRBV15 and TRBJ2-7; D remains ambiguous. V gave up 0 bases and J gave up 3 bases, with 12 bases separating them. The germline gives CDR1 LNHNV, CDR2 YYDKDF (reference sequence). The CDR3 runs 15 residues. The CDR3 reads CATSRERTEYYEQYF. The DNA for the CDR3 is TGTGCCACCAGCAGAGAAAGGACGGAATACTACGAGCAGTACTTC. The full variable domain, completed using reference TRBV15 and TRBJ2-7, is DAMVIQNPRYQVTQFGKPVTLSCSQTLNHNVMYWYQQKSSQAPKLLFHYYDKDFNNEADTPDNFQSRRPNTSFCFLDIRSPGLGDTAMYLCATSRERTEYYEQYFGPGTRLTVT.